This T cell receptor (beta chain) appears in the sequencing data of a study of T cell changes during pregnancy in multiple sclerosis. The repertoire was sequenced with immunoSEQ multiplex PCR; TCRdb's copy has only in-frame clones and lacks some. The sample has 35,000 to 55,000 clones; almost 95% are singletons. This clone has only one observation. The sample was peripheral blood, taken in the third trimester of pregnancy. The receptor's source is a female donor with multiple sclerosis, enrolled in a pregnancy study.

CDR3 region: CASSEIGGLGANVLTF. CDR3 in DNA: TGTGCCAGCAGTGAAATCGGGGGGCTAGGGGCCAACGTCCTGACTTTC. The chain is built from TRBV6-4 and TRBJ2-6; TRBD2 is a possible D gene (7 bases). The CDR3 sequence is 16 residues long. Trimming took off 3 bases at V and 4 bases at J, with 13 bases between the two ends. The germline V gene encodes CDR1 MRHNA and CDR2 SNTAGT.